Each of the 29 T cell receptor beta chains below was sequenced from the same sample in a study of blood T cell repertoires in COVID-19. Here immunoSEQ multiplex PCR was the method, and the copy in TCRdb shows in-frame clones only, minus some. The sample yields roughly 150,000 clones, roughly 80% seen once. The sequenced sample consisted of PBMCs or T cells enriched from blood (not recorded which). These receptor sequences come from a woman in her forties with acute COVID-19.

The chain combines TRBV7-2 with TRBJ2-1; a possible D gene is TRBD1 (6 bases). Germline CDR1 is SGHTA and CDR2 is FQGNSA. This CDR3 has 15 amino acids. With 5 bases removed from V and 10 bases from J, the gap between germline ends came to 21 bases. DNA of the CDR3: TGTGCCAGCAGCCTACCGTTCAGGGGTGGTGGGGAGCAGTTCTTC. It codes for CASSLPFRGGGEQFF. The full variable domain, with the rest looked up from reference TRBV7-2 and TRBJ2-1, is GAGVSQSPSNKVTEKGKDVELRCDPISGHTALYWYRQSLGQGLEFLIYFQGNSAPDKSGLPSDRFSAERTGGSVSTLTIQRTQQEDSAVYLCASSLPFRGGGEQFFGPGTRLTVL.

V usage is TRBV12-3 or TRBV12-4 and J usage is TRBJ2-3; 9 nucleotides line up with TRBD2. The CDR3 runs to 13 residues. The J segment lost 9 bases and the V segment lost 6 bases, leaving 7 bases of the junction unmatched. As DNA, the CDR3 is TGTGCCAGCAGACGTCCCGGGACTAGCACGCAGTATTTT. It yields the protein CASRRPGTSTQYF.

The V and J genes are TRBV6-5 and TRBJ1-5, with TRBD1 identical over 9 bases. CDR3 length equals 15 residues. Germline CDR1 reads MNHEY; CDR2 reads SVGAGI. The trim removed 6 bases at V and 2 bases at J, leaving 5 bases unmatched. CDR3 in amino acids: CASRGGTGRNQPQHF. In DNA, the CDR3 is TGTGCCAGCAGAGGAGGGACAGGGCGCAATCAGCCCCAGCATTTT.

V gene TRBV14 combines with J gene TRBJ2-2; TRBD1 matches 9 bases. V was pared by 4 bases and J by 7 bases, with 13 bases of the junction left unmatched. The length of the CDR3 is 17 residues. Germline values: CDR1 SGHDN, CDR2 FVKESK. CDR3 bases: TGTGCCAGCAGCCCCGGACTAAGGGACAGGGAATACGGGGAGCTGTTTTTT. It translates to CASSPGLRDREYGELFF.

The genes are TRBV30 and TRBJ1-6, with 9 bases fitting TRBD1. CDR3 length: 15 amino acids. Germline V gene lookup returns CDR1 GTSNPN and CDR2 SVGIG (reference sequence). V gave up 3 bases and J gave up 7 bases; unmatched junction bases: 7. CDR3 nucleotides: TGTGCCTGGAGGGGAACAGGGGGCCGAAATTCACCCCTCCACTTT. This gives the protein CAWRGTGGRNSPLHF.

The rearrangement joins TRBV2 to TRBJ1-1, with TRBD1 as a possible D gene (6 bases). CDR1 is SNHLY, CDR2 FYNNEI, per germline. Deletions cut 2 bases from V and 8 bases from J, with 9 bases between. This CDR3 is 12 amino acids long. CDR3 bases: TGTGCCAGCAGTGAAAGTAGGGGGGAAGCTTTCTTT. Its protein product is CASSESRGEAFF.

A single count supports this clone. CDR3: CASKQGQGHEKLFF. The CDR3 DNA is TGTGCCAGCAAGCAAGGACAGGGCCATGAAAAACTGTTTTTT. J is TRBJ1-4 and V is TRBV2; 8 positions agree with TRBD1. The CDR3 runs 14 residues. Germline loops: CDR1 SNHLY, CDR2 FYNNEI. The J segment lost 6 bases and the V segment lost 7 bases, leaving 7 bases of the junction unmatched.

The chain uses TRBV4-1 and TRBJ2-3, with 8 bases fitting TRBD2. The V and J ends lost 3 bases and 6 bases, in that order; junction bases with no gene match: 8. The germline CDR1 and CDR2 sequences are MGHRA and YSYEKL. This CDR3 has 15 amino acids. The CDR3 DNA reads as TGCGCCAGCAGCCAGGGCTCGGGAGGGCCGGATACGCAGTATTTT. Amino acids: CASSQGSGGPDTQYF.

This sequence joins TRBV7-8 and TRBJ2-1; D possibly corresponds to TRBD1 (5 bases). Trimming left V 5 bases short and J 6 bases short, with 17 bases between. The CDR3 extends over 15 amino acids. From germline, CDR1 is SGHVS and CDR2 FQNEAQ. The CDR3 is CASSPEQIQGNEQFF. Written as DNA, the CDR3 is TGTGCCAGCAGCCCCGAGCAGATTCAGGGCAATGAGCAGTTCTTC.

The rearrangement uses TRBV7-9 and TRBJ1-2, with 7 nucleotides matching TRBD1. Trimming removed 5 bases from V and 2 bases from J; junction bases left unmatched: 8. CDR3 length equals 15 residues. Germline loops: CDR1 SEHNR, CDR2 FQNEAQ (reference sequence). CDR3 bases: TGTGCCAGCAGCCCCGGGACAGCCGTAAACTATGGCTACACCTTC. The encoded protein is CASSPGTAVNYGYTF.

The DNA of the CDR3 is TGTGCCAGCAGCCCCACCCCTGGCAGGGACTATGGCTACACCTTC. Its translation is CASSPTPGRDYGYTF. This chain connects TRBV7-3 to TRBJ1-2; D perhaps matches TRBD1 (5 bases). Between the trimmed V and J ends, which lost 5 bases and 3 bases, there was a span of 16 bases. Germline V CDR1 and CDR2: SGHTA, FQGTGA. The CDR3 spans 15 residues.

The CDR3 sequence: CAISESGTSVYEQYF. In DNA, the CDR3 is TGTGCCATCAGTGAATCCGGGACATCTGTTTACGAGCAGTACTTC. The chain is built from TRBV10-3 and TRBJ2-7, with D possibly matching TRBD1 (6 bases). This CDR3 is built from 15 residues. V lost 3 bases and J 4 bases, leaving 16 bases between the germline ends. Germline values: CDR1 ENHRY, CDR2 SYGVKD.

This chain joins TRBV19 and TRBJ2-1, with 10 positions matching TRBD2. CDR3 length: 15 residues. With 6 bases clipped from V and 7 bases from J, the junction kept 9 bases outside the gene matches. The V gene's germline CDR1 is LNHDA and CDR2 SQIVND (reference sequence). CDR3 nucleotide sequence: TGTGCCAGTAGCTTTCTAGCGGGAGTTTGGAATGAGCAGTTCTTC. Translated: CASSFLAGVWNEQFF. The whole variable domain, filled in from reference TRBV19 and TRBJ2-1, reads DGGITQSPKYLFRKEGQNVTLSCEQNLNHDAMYWYRQDPGQGLRLIYYSQIVNDFQKGDIAEGYSVSREKKESFPLTVTSAQKNPTAFYLCASSFLAGVWNEQFFGPGTRLTVL.

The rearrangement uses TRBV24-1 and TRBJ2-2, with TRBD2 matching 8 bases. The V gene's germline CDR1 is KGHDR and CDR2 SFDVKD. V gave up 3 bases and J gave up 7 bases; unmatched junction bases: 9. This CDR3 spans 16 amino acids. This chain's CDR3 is CATSDPGLGSGGELFF. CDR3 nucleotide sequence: TGTGCCACCAGTGATCCGGGACTAGGGTCGGGCGGGGAGCTGTTTTTT.

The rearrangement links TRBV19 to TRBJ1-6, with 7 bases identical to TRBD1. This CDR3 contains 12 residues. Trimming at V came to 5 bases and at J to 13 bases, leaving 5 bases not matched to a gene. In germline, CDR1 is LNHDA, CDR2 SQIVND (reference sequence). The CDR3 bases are TGTGCCAGTAGTGACAGGGAGAAGCCCCTCCACTTT. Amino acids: CASSDREKPLHF.

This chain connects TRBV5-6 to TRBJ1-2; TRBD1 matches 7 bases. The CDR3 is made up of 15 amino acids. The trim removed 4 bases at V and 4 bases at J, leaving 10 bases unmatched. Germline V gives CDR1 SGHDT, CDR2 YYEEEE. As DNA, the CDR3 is TGTGCCAGCAGCCGTGACAGGGAGGCCATCTATGGCTACACCTTC. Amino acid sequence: CASSRDREAIYGYTF.

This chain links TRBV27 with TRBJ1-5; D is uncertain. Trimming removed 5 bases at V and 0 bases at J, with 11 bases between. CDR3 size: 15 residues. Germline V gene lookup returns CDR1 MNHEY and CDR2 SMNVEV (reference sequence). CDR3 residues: CASSTNRDSNQPQHF. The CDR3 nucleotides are TGTGCCAGCAGTACCAACAGAGATAGCAATCAGCCCCAGCATTTT.

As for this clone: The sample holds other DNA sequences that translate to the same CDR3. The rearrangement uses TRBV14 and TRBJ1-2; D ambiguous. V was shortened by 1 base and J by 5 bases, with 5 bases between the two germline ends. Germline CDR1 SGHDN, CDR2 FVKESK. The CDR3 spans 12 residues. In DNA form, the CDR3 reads TGTGCCAGCAGCCAAGGCGGATATGGCTACACCTTC. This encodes CASSQGGYGYTF.

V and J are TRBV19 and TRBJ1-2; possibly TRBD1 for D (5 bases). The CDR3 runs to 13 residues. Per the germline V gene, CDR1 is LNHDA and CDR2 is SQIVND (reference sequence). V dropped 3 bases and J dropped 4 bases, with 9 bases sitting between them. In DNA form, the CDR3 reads TGTGCCAGTAGTATCGGCCAGGGCTATGGCTACACCTTC. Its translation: CASSIGQGYGYTF.

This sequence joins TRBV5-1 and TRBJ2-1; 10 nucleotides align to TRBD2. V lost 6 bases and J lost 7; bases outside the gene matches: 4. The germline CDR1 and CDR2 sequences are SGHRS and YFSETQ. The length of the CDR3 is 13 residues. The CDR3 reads CASKREGANEQFF. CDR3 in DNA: TGCGCCAGCAAGCGGGAGGGCGCAAATGAGCAGTTCTTC.

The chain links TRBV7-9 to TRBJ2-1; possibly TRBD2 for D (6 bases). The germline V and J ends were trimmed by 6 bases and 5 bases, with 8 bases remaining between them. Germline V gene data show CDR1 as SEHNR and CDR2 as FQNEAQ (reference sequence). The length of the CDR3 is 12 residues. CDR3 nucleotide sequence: TGTGCCAGCAGGGGAGGAAACAATGAGCAGTTCTTC. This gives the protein CASRGGNNEQFF.

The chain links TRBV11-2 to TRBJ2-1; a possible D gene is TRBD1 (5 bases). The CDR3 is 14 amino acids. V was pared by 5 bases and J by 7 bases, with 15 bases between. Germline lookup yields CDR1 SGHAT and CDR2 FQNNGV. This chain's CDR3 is CASSTAQEWNEQFF. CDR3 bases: TGTGCCAGCAGCACGGCACAGGAGTGGAATGAGCAGTTCTTC.

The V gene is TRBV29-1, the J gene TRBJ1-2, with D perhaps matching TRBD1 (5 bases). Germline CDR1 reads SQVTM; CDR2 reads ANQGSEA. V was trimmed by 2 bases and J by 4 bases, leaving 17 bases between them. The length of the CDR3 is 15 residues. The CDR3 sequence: CSVETSGGQGYGYTF. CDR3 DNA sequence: TGCAGCGTTGAAACGAGCGGGGGTCAGGGCTATGGCTACACCTTC. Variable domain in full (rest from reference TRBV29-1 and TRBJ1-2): SAVISQKPSRDICQRGTSLTIQCQVDSQVTMMFWYRQQPGQSLTLIATANQGSEATYESGFVIDKFPISRPNLTFSTLTVSNMSPEDSSIYLCSVETSGGQGYGYTFGSGTRLTVV.

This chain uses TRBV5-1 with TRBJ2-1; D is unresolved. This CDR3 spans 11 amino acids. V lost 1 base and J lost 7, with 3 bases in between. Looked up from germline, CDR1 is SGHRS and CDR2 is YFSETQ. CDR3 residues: CASSLRNEQFF. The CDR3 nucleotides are TGCGCCAGCAGCTTGCGTAATGAGCAGTTCTTC.

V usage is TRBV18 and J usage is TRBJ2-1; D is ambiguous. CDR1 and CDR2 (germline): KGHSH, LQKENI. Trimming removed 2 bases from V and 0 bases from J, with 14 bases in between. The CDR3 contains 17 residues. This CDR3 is CASSPSRFLGSYNEQFF. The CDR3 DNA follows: TGTGCCAGCTCACCATCCAGGTTTCTTGGCTCCTACAATGAGCAGTTCTTC.

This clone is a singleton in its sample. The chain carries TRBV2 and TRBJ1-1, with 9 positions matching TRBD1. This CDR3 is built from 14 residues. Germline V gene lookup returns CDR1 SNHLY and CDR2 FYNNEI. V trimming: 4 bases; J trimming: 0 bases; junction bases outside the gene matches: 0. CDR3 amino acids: CASSGQGVNTEAFF. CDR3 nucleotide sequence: TGTGCCAGCAGTGGACAGGGGGTGAACACTGAAGCTTTCTTT.

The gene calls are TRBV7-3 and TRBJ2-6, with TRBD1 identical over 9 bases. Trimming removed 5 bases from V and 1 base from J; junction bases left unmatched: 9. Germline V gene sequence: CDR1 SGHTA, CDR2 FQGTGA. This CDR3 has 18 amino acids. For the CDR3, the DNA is TGTGCCAGCAGCACCCCCGGGACAGGGACGTCTGGGGCCAACGTCCTGACTTTC. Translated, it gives CASSTPGTGTSGANVLTF.

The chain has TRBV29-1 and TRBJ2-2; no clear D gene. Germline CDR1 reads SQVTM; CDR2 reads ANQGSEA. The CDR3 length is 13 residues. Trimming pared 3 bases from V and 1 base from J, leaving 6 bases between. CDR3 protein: CSVEERNTGELFF. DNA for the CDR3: TGCAGCGTTGAGGAGAGGAACACCGGGGAGCTGTTTTTT.

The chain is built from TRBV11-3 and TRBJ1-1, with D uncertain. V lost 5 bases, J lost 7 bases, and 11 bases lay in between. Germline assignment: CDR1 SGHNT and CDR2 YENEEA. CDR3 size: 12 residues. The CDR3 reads CASSPEGYEAFF. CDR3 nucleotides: TGTGCCAGCAGCCCCGAGGGCTATGAAGCTTTCTTT.